The clone carrying this T cell receptor beta chain appeared a single time. What it binds is unknown. This sample was included in a study of T cell responses to AZD1222 COVID-19 vaccine. Overall study results and limits: Reports say nearly half of spike-specific TCRs go after unmutated variant regions.

Data came from immunoSEQ multiplex PCR; TCRdb stores just in-frame clones and leaves some out. This table has 75,000 to 95,000 clones, 85% appearing once. Source: peripheral blood, taken 28 days after the second AZD1222 dose. The source is an adult who received the AZD1222 COVID-19 vaccine.

CDR3 coding DNA: TGTGCCAGCAGCTTAGAGTCTGGAGCGGCGGGGAACATTCAGTACTTC. Translation: CASSLESGAAGNIQYF. The chain joins TRBV7-2 to TRBJ2-4; D is possibly TRBD2 (6 bases). The CDR3 spans 16 residues. The V gene lost 1 base and the J gene lost 7 bases, with 17 bases spanning the gap. Germline CDR1 SGHTA, CDR2 FQGNSA.